The 14 T cell receptor beta chains reported below all come from one sample, sequenced in a study of Ad26.COV2.S vaccination and SARS-CoV-2 variants. Treatment noted: around 19 received Ad26.COV2.S at low or high dose, single or two shots; 5 received placebo; per-sample allocation not given. Following the first vaccine or placebo injection, samples were taken on day 63. The data were produced by immunoSEQ multiplex PCR, yet TCRdb's version contains in-frame clones alone and is incomplete. Seen here are approximately 400,000 clones, 80% to 90% observed once, and the top ten hold 3% to 4%. The input for sequencing was peripheral blood, taken in a trial of Ad26.COV2.S vaccine versus placebo. Source of these receptors: a person between 18 and 60 years old who received the Ad26.COV2.S COVID-19 vaccine or a placebo.

This chain connects TRBV4-2 to TRBJ1-1, with no clear D. This CDR3 has 17 residues. The germline V gene encodes CDR1 LGHNA and CDR2 YNFKEQ. V was trimmed by 1 base and J by 0 bases, leaving 15 bases between them. In nucleotides, the CDR3 is TGTGCCAGCAGCCAAGGTCGAGGGCAGAGGATGAACACTGAAGCTTTCTTT. Translation gives CASSQGRGQRMNTEAFF.

Only one count was recorded for this clone. This rearrangement joins TRBV6-2 or TRBV6-3 to TRBJ2-3; TRBD2 agrees at 10 bases. The junction had 3 bases not matched to a gene; V was cut back by 4 bases and J by 2 bases. This CDR3 has 15 residues. The germline CDR1 and CDR2 sequences are MNHEY and SVGEGT. The CDR3 loop is CASSWTSGNTDTQYF. CDR3 nucleotides: TGTGCCAGCAGTTGGACTAGCGGAAACACAGATACGCAGTATTTT.

V is TRBV7-2 and J is TRBJ1-1; D not certain. Between the trimmed V and J ends, which lost 2 bases and 4 bases, there was a span of 17 bases. The CDR3 has 16 amino acids. The germline CDR1 and CDR2 sequences are SGHTA and FQGNSA. This CDR3 reads CASSLYGALMGTEAFF. The CDR3 DNA reads TGTGCCAGCAGCTTATATGGTGCCCTGATGGGCACTGAAGCTTTCTTT.

The CDR3 region is CASSATDRDGYTF. In nucleotides, the CDR3 is TGCGCCAGCAGCGCTACGGACAGGGATGGCTACACCTTC. This chain uses TRBV5-1 with TRBJ1-2, with 8 bases that match TRBD1. CDR3 length equals 13 residues. The junction had 5 bases not matched to a gene; V was cut back by 4 bases and J by 6 bases. Germline values: CDR1 SGHRS, CDR2 YFSETQ.

Here the CDR3 reads CSANTNTEAFF. The CDR3 bases are TGCAGTGCTAACACGAACACTGAAGCTTTCTTT. V gene TRBV20-1 combines with J gene TRBJ1-1; D is uncertain. Germline assignment: CDR1 DFQATT and CDR2 SNEGSKA (reference sequence). The germline V and J ends were trimmed by 4 bases and 1 base, with 4 bases remaining between them. This CDR3 region has 11 residues.

The genes are TRBV21-1 and TRBJ1-5. TRBV21-1 is a recognized pseudogene. There are 13 residues in the CDR3. The DNA for the CDR3 is TGTGCCAGCAGCATGGGTCGCAATCAGCCCCAGCATTTT. Protein: CASSMGRNQPQHF.

This clone was counted many times. The chain employs TRBV6-6 and TRBJ2-7; D is ambiguous. CDR1 is MNHNY, CDR2 SVGAGI, per germline (reference sequence). V gave up 0 bases and J gave up 3 bases, with 12 bases separating them. This CDR3 has 15 residues. The CDR3, as DNA: TGTGCCAGCAGTTACTCGTTGGTAGGGAACTACGAGCAGTACTTC. Protein sequence: CASSYSLVGNYEQYF.

V usage is TRBV2 and J usage is TRBJ1-4, with TRBD1 identical over 9 bases. CDR3 length: 15 residues. V shed 5 bases, J shed 2 bases, and the junction held 3 bases outside the gene matches. CDR1 SNHLY and CDR2 FYNNEI come from the germline V gene. CDR3 amino acids: CASSWTGDTNEKLFF. CDR3 coding DNA: TGTGCCAGCAGTTGGACAGGGGATACTAATGAAAAACTGTTTTTT.

The chain recombines TRBV18 with TRBJ2-3; D assignment may be TRBD1 or TRBD2 (6 bases each). This CDR3 region has 17 residues. The germline V gene encodes CDR1 KGHSH and CDR2 LQKENI. The germline V and J ends were trimmed by 3 bases and 4 bases, with 20 bases remaining between them. Written as DNA, the CDR3 is TGTGCCAGCTCACCGGGGGGCATCCCCCACCGGCCAGATACGCAGTATTTT. This codes for CASSPGGIPHRPDTQYF.

This clone has a count of ten or more. This rearrangement joins TRBV7-8 to TRBJ2-1; 9 nucleotides match TRBD2. Germline V gene lookup returns CDR1 SGHVS and CDR2 FQNEAQ. There are 18 residues in the CDR3. Trimming at V came to 5 bases and at J to 8 bases, leaving 19 bases not matched to a gene. For the CDR3, the DNA is TGTGCCAGCAGCCCCCCCTTGCGCGAGGCGGGGGGGCGCTATGAGCAGTTCTTC. Translating gives CASSPPLREAGGRYEQFF.

The rearrangement links TRBV11-3 to TRBJ2-2; D possibly corresponds to TRBD1 (6 bases). Germline CDR1 and CDR2: SGHNT and YENEEA. The V end lost 2 bases, the J end lost 2 bases, and 9 bases lay between the germline ends. The CDR3 covers 15 residues. This CDR3 reads CASSLRGNNTGELFF. The CDR3 coding sequence is TGTGCCAGCAGCTTAAGGGGGAACAACACCGGGGAGCTGTTTTTT. Together with reference TRBV11-3 and TRBJ2-2, the CDR3 gives the full variable domain: EAGVVQSPRYKIIEKKQPVAFWCNPISGHNTLYWYLQNLGQGPELLIRYENEEAVDDSQLPKDRFSAERLKGVDSTLKIQPAELGDSAVYLCASSLRGNNTGELFFGEGSRLTVL.

The genes are TRBV6-5 and TRBJ2-7; TRBD2 matches 14 bases. J was trimmed by 10 bases and V by 8 bases; bases with no gene match: 4. The CDR3 contains 12 residues. CDR1 is MNHEY and CDR2 is SVGAGI in the germline V gene. The CDR3 here is CASWGLAGEQYF. As DNA, the CDR3 is TGTGCCAGCTGGGGACTAGCGGGAGAACAGTACTTC.

The chain is built from TRBV6-5 and TRBJ2-5, with TRBD1 as a possible D gene (6 bases). The V gene lost 0 bases and the J gene lost 5 bases, with 13 bases spanning the gap. This CDR3 has 15 amino acids. CDR1 and CDR2 (germline): MNHEY, SVGAGI. The CDR3 DNA reads TGTGCCAGCAGTTACTCGGGGGCTGGGCCGGAGACCCAGTACTTC. This sequence encodes CASSYSGAGPETQYF.

The CDR3 region is CASSWSSSGTQETQYF. DNA of the CDR3: TGTGCCAGCAGCTGGTCGTCTAGCGGGACACAAGAGACCCAGTACTTC. The rearrangement joins TRBV7-2 to TRBJ2-5; 9 bases fit TRBD2. Unmatched junction bases numbered 8, after V lost 4 bases and J lost 2 bases. Germline V gene data show CDR1 as SGHTA and CDR2 as FQGNSA. The CDR3 runs to 16 residues.